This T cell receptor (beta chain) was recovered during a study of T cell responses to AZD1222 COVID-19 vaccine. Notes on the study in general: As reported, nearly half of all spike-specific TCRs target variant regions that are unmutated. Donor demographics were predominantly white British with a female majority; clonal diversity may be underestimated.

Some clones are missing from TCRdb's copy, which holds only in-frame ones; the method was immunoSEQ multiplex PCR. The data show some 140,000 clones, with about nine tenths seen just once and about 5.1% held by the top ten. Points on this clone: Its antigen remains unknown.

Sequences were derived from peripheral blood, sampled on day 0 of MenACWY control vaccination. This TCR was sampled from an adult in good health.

In nucleotides, the CDR3 is TGTGCCAGTAGTATAAGAATCGGTAGCGGGAACAATGAGCAGTTCTTC. It translates to CASSIRIGSGNNEQFF. The chain uses TRBV19 and TRBJ2-1, with 8 nucleotides matching TRBD2. The V gene end was trimmed by 2 bases and the J gene end by 5 bases; junction bases not matched to a gene: 8. Germline-derived CDR1 and CDR2 are LNHDA and SQIVND (reference sequence). The CDR3 spans 16 residues. Complete variable domain (other parts from reference TRBV19 and TRBJ2-1): DGGITQSPKYLFRKEGQNVTLSCEQNLNHDAMYWYRQDPGQGLRLIYYSQIVNDFQKGDIAEGYSVSREKKESFPLTVTSAQKNPTAFYLCASSIRIGSGNNEQFFGPGTRLTVL.